These 4 T cell receptor beta chains were sequenced from one sample in a study of T-cell reconstitution after alpha-beta-depleted transplantation in children (dated by TCRdb to about 2016). The library was prepared using PCR. For sequencing, an Illumina HiSeq 2500 was employed. To normalize quantification of the TCRbeta repertoire, the TCR libraries were built with molecular barcoding that relied on unique molecular identifiers. TCRdb itself trimmed the public reads at Q25 with fastp, ran MiXCR and retained productive beta chains. Rows with one shared CDR3 protein collapse into an entry with the most common genes and DNA. Here the sample has 540,000 or so distinct CDR3 sequences; about 21% occur a single time. Of the sample, 13% to 15% is held by the ten largest clones. The treatment or condition label, read with the paper, signifies: allogeneic hematopoietic cell transplantation with graft depleted of TCRalphabeta T cells and CD19 B cells.

This material consisted of PBMCs, mostly from graft donor cells, taken 360 days after TCRalphabeta/CD19-depleted stem cell transplant. Receptors originate from a boy under three years old who had a stem cell transplant for acute myeloid leukemia, so the T cells may come from the graft donor.

This clonotype turned up a few times. The chain recombines TRBV6-5 with TRBJ2-5; 7 positions match TRBD2. Looked up from germline, CDR1 is MNHEY and CDR2 is SVGAGI. This CDR3 is built from 15 residues. With V trimmed by 2 bases and J by 4 bases, 7 bases remained unmatched. In DNA form, the CDR3 reads TGTGCCAGCAGTTACGGGGGGGAAGCTAGAGAGACCCAGTACTTC. Protein product: CASSYGGEARETQYF.

V gene TRBV6-1 combines with J gene TRBJ2-7; 8 nucleotides align to TRBD1. The CDR3 has 13 amino acids. CDR1 is MNHNS and CDR2 is SASEGT in the germline V gene. Germline trimming cut 6 bases from V and 5 bases from J; bases unmatched to any gene: 6. CDR3 sequence reads: CASSSGQGHEQYV. The CDR3 nucleotides read TGTGCCAGCAGCTCAGGACAGGGCCACGAGCAGTACGTC.

This clonotype has a count of ten or more. The gene calls are TRBV5-1 and TRBJ2-7, with 8 nucleotides matching TRBD1. This CDR3 region has 15 residues. The germline V gene has CDR1 SGHRS and CDR2 YFSETQ. After removal of 1 base from V and 6 bases from J, the junction contained 9 bases not matched to a gene. CDR3 nucleotides: TGCGCCAGCAGCTTGTCGGACAGGGTGAATTCCGAGCAGTACTTC. Protein: CASSLSDRVNSEQYF.

This clonotype was picked up a small number of times. The rearrangement joins TRBV20-1 to TRBJ2-3; 10 bases are a match to TRBD2. CDR1 is DFQATT and CDR2 is SNEGSKA in the germline V gene (reference sequence). The V and J ends lost 6 bases and 0 bases, in that order; junction bases with no gene match: 9. CDR3 size: 16 residues. CDR3 sequence reads: CSAIVAGGSSTDTQYF. DNA for the CDR3: TGCAGTGCCATAGTAGCGGGGGGTTCTAGCACAGATACGCAGTATTTT.